This TCR beta chain was found in a study of Graves' ophthalmopathy and Graves' hyperthyroidism (dated by TCRdb to 2016 to 2018). Regarding the complete study: Peripheral blood was collected at initial diagnosis, prior to any treatment. The approximately 90 discovery patients were divided at random into training and test sets in a 7:3 ratio. After sampling, hyperthyroidism patients received methimazole starting at 30 mg daily, and ophthalmopathy patients received high-dose intravenous methylprednisolone. In total, around 140 blood samples were TCR-sequenced: around 42 ophthalmopathy, some 72 hyperthyroidism and approximately 17 hyperthyroidism-to-ophthalmopathy patients. To explore V-J signatures that distinguish ophthalmopathy from hyperthyroidism, a discovery set of 100 patients was enrolled, made up of approximately 45 with ophthalmopathy and some 60 with stable hyperthyroidism. The study used signatures of the TCR beta repertoire to tell Graves' ophthalmopathy apart from Graves' hyperthyroidism and to predict which patients would progress to ophthalmopathy. An independent validation cohort comprised around 19 hyperthyroidism patients and 15 to 17 patients who later progressed from hyperthyroidism to ophthalmopathy. In more than five hyperthyroidism patients, the T-cell repertoires found in thyroid tissue were compared with those found in blood.

V is shortened by 1 base, J by 0 bases, and the region joining them spans 10 bases. CDR1 and CDR2, looked up from the germline V gene (reference sequence), are DFQATT and SNEGSKA. Taken from cysteine to phenylalanine, the CDR3 has 14 residues. Only the CDR3 portion is preserved as DNA: 42 bases, with reading frame beginning at the first base. Overall study results and their limits: Sample size was not statistically predetermined, and group allocation was not concealed from the investigators. Most expanded thyroid clonotypes with a frequency above 0.001 also appeared in blood, which suggests that blood repertoires may reflect the immune response in the thyroid. In validation, the model predicted ophthalmopathy progression with about 64% sensitivity and approximately 75% specificity; roughly 11 predicted patients were CT-confirmed with GO in a median of roughly 6.8 months. In cross-validation, the 13-signature model distinguished ophthalmopathy from stable hyperthyroidism with about 90% sensitivity and around 84% specificity, while in the test set the corresponding values were about 79% and 69%.

For repertoire sequencing, the TCR beta CDR3 regions were amplified from RNA transcripts. A first-round RT-PCR used HTBI primers with the Qiagen OneStep RT-PCR kit, followed by a second-round multiplex PCR, size selection and purification. Libraries were sequenced on an Illumina HiSeq2000 using paired-end 100 bp reads. On the authors' methods: Reads were processed with SOAPnuke, discarding reads with adapters, uncalled bases, mean Phred below 15, or no exact constant-primer or identifier match. COPE v1.2.5 was used to merge the high-quality paired reads. Each unique nucleotide sequence was defined as a clonotype, and clonotypes were aligned to IMGT TRB V, D and J references with MiTCR v1.1. Analysis was restricted to V-J combinations with a frequency above 0.0001, which covered 98% to 99.2% of repertoires. For each V-J combination, a TCR clonal expansion and chaos score was defined as F50 clonal expansion divided by the chaos observed in the TCRdist matrix. Welch's t-statistics and random forest were used to reduce the features to roughly 14 V-J combinations, which were then used as input to a naive Bayes classifier. Thyroid-blood repertoire similarity was quantified with the Morisita-Horn index. The public reads were run again by TCRdb, first through fastp at Q25 and then through MiXCR, and only productive beta chains were kept. CDR3 protein sequences are deduplicated, and each keeps its most common genes and DNA. For this entry, the V and J calls and clone size follow TCRdb and not the study's own pipeline. The sample data list some 410,000 distinct CDR3 sequences, and over 20% of these were observed just once. The ten largest clonotypes hold roughly 3% of the sample.

Hyperthyroidism was considered stable if no progression to ophthalmopathy occurred within 18 months of follow-up. Patients with hyperthyroidism were aged 18 to 65 years, had been newly diagnosed, and had a disease duration of less than 2 months. Patients with other autoimmune diseases, uncontrolled infections, pregnancy or lactation were excluded from the study. Diagnosis relied on clinical symptoms, serum thyroxine, TRAb, thyroid ultrasound and orbital computed tomography. PBMCs were isolated from 8 to 10 ml of fresh peripheral blood by Ficoll-Paque density gradient centrifugation. Trizol reagent was used to extract the total RNA, and its quality was then checked on an Agilent 2100 Bioanalyzer. At least ten counts were recorded for this clonotype. The antigen this receptor binds is unknown. Per-base qualities were not stored, and no clone one base away is much larger.

This receptor chain uses TRBV20-1 and TRBJ2-7, with no reliable assignment of the D segment. Specimen: peripheral blood. The source is a woman aged 18-29 years with stable Graves' hyperthyroidism. Donor details come from another sample of the same person, matched by shared clones. CDR3 reads: CSARAHGDSYEQYF. The DNA is TGCAGTGCTAGAGCTCACGGTGACTCCTACGAGCAGTACTTC.